This is a list of T cell receptor beta chains from one sample in a study of human T cells and chemical hapten exposure. TCRdb recomputed calls from the RACE reads with MiXCR, one row per CDR3 protein. The repertoire holds about 97,000 distinct CDR3 sequences, with less than 35% as singletons. This material consisted of whole blood, taken in connection with sensitization to the hapten diphenylcyclopropenone (DPC). The receptors here all came from a middle-aged man with alopecia areata. Some clones in this sample may be carry-over from other donors' samples. The CDR3 runs from the conserved cysteine through the conserved F or W. D genes are given only for firm matches. Not every row has a clone size; where given, it reads once, few, many or a size class.

V gene	clone size	D gene	J gene	CDR3 DNA	CDR3 protein
TRBV6-6	few	TRBD2	TRBJ2-7	TGTGCCAGCAGTTCAGGACTAGCGGGAGGTAAGTACGAGCAGTACTTC	CASSSGLAGGKYEQYF
TRBV2	.	TRBD2	TRBJ2-3	TGTGCCAGCAGTGCCCTTCTAGCGGGAAGTGGAGCAGATACGCAGTATTTT	CASSALLAGSGADTQYF
TRBV6-1	few	.	TRBJ2-3	TGTGCCAGCAGCCGGACGGACTCTAGCACAGATACGCAGTATTTT	CASSRTDSSTDTQYF
TRBV12-3/TRBV12-4	.	.	TRBJ2-2	TGTGCCAGCAGTTTACAGGGTGGGACCGGGGAGCTGTTTTTT	CASSLQGGTGELFF
TRBV5-1	.	TRBD1	TRBJ1-1	TGCGCCAGCAGACTCGCAGGGGGGACTGAAGCTTTCTTT	CASRLAGGTEAFF
TRBV6-5	many	TRBD1	TRBJ1-5	TGTGCCAGCAGAGGGACAGCGGCGGGACAGCCCCAGCATTTT	CASRGTAAGQPQHF
TRBV6-2/TRBV6-3	.	TRBD1	TRBJ2-1	TGTGCCAGCAGTTACATGGGACAGGGGACCTACAATGAGCAGTTCTTC	CASSYMGQGTYNEQFF
TRBV13	.	TRBD1	TRBJ2-7	TGTGCCAGCAGCCGTGGACAGGGGAGGGGAGAGCAGTACTTC	CASSRGQGRGEQYF
TRBV24-1	.	TRBD1	TRBJ2-6	TGTGCCACCAGTGGACAGGGGAGGACTGGGGCCAACGTCCTGACTTTC	CATSGQGRTGANVLTF
TRBV27	many	.	TRBJ2-3	TGTGCCAGCAGTTTGTGGGGACGTCCCACAGATACGCAGTATTTT	CASSLWGRPTDTQYF
TRBV28	.	.	TRBJ2-7	TGTGCCAGCAGCTCGATAGGGATCTCCCCCTACGAGCAGTACTTC	CASSSIGISPYEQYF
TRBV29-1	many	TRBD2	TRBJ2-3	TGCAGCGTTCGGACTAGCGGGAGTTGGGCAGATACGCAGTATTTT	CSVRTSGSWADTQYF
TRBV15	many	TRBD2	TRBJ2-2	TGTGCCACCAGCAGGGACACCGGACTAGCGGAGAACACCGGGGAGCTGTTTTTT	CATSRDTGLAENTGELFF
TRBV6-5	.	.	TRBJ2-2	TGTGCCAGCAGTTATTCGACCGGGGCGAACGGGGAGCTGTTTTTT	CASSYSTGANGELFF
TRBV12-3/TRBV12-4	.	.	TRBJ1-2	TGTGCCAGCAGTTTATCCCCGGGACACCGCTATGGCTACACCTTC	CASSLSPGHRYGYTF
TRBV20-1	.	TRBD2	TRBJ2-7	TGCAGTGCTATGACTAGCGGGATACAAGACTACGAGCAGTACTTC	CSAMTSGIQDYEQYF
TRBV24-1	few	.	TRBJ2-7	TGTGCCACCAGTGACTCCGGGACCACCTACGAGCAGTACTTC	CATSDSGTTYEQYF
TRBV29-1	few	TRBD1	TRBJ2-7	TGCAGCGTCCTACAGGGGTCCCACGAGCAGTACTTC	CSVLQGSHEQYF
TRBV6-1	few	.	TRBJ1-5	TGTGCCAGCAGTGAAGCGGGCGGGAGGGGAGTTAATCAGCCCCAGCATTTT	CASSEAGGRGVNQPQHF
TRBV6-2/TRBV6-3	.	.	TRBJ2-7	TGTGCCAGCAGTTGGTATGGGCAAGCCTACGAGCAGTACTTC	CASSWYGQAYEQYF
TRBV18	.	.	TRBJ1-5	TGTGCCAGCTCACCCGGGGACTTCAATCAGCCCCAGCATTTT	CASSPGDFNQPQHF
TRBV12-3/TRBV12-4	.	.	TRBJ2-7	TGTGCCAGCAGTTTAGCCCCAGCCGGGGGCGAGCAGTACTTC	CASSLAPAGGEQYF
TRBV12-3/TRBV12-4	few	.	TRBJ2-2	TGTGCCAGCAGTTTAGGACGGACGAACACCGGGGAGCTGTTTTTT	CASSLGRTNTGELFF
TRBV29-1	few	.	TRBJ1-1	TGCAGCGATGCTGCAGGGGCGGAAGCTTTCTTT	CSDAAGAEAFF
TRBV4-1	.	.	TRBJ1-4	TGCGCCAGCAGCCGGGGAGGTGCTGGAGAAAAACTGTTTTTT	CASSRGGAGEKLFF
TRBV6-5	few	.	TRBJ2-5	TGTGCCTCAAGCCCTGAGGGGCTCCAAGAGACCCAGTACTTC	CASSPEGLQETQYF
TRBV18	.	TRBD1	TRBJ2-4	TGTGCCAGCTCCCCTCCTCCCGGGACAGGCAAAAACATTCAGTACTTC	CASSPPPGTGKNIQYF
TRBV7-9	few	.	TRBJ2-1	TGTGCCAGCAGCTTTCGGAAGGGGACCATAGTAAAGGAGCAGTTCTTC	CASSFRKGTIVKEQFF
TRBV20-1	few	TRBD1	TRBJ1-6	TGCAGTGCTAGGGCGGAAGACAGGGGTAATTCACCCCTCCACTTT	CSARAEDRGNSPLHF
TRBV11-2	.	.	TRBJ2-5	TGTGCCAGCAGCTTAGTGGGCGGGACCCAGTACTTC	CASSLVGGTQYF
TRBV6-2/TRBV6-3	few	.	TRBJ2-3	TGTGCCAGCAGTTACTTATCTGTGGGCCCGTCGAGCACAGATACGCAGTATTTT	CASSYLSVGPSSTDTQYF
TRBV11-1	.	.	TRBJ2-7	TGTGCCAGCAGCTTATCTCGGAATGCCTACGAGCAGTACTTC	CASSLSRNAYEQYF
TRBV20-1	.	TRBD1	TRBJ1-3	TGCAGTGCTAGAGACGCGGGACAGTCTCTGGCAAACACCATATATTTT	CSARDAGQSLANTIYF
TRBV30	.	.	TRBJ1-6	TGTGCCTGGAGTGTTGATGCGGGACGGAATAATTCACCCCTCCACTTT	CAWSVDAGRNNSPLHF
TRBV6-2/TRBV6-3	.	TRBD1	TRBJ1-2	TGTGCCAGCAGCCGGACAGGGTCGGCCTATGGCTACACCTTC	CASSRTGSAYGYTF
TRBV14	medium-sized	.	TRBJ1-2	TGTGCCAGCTCTCGGACGGCTAACTATGGCGACACCTTC	CASSRTANYGDTF
TRBV18	.	TRBD2	TRBJ2-1	TGTGCCAGCTTAGGACTAGCGGACAATGAGCAGTTCTTC	CASLGLADNEQFF
TRBV2	.	.	TRBJ2-6	TGTGCCAGCAGTGAATATGGCTACCCTGGGGCCAACGTCCTGACTTTC	CASSEYGYPGANVLTF
TRBV28	few	TRBD2	TRBJ2-1	TGTGCCAGCATTGGGACTAGCGGAAGTTGGGCCTCCTACAATGAGCAGTTCTTC	CASIGTSGSWASYNEQFF